Presented here are 9 T cell receptor beta chains from one specimen sequenced in a study of T cells in Graves' hyperthyroidism and ophthalmopathy. TCR beta CDR3 regions were amplified from RNA. The TCR CDR3 was amplified in a first-round RT-PCR using the HTBI primer set. TCRdb ran MiXCR on the multiplex PCR reads and lists one entry per CDR3 protein. Here the sample spans 350,000 to 400,000 distinct CDR3 sequences, 15% to 20% being singletons. The sample was blood. The origin of the receptors is a young woman with Graves' hyperthyroidism.

This chain connects TRBV5-1 to TRBJ1-3; tentative D call: TRBD1 (5 bases). Looked up from germline, CDR1 is SGHRS and CDR2 is YFSETQ. The CDR3 length is 17 residues. V was trimmed by 0 bases and J by 4 bases, leaving 17 bases between them. DNA for the CDR3: TGCGCCAGCAGCTTGGAGAGGGGCCAGGCGGGAGGAAACACCATATATTTT. Its protein is CASSLERGQAGGNTIYF.

This clonotype turned up a few times. The V call is TRBV5-1, the J call TRBJ2-5; 10 bases are shared with TRBD1. The germline V gene encodes CDR1 SGHRS and CDR2 YFSETQ. Trimming took 4 bases from V and 6 from J; bases not matched to a gene: 9. The CDR3 is 15 residues long. The CDR3 reads CASSRGQGTFQTQYF. The CDR3, as DNA: TGCGCCAGCAGCCGGGGACAGGGGACCTTTCAGACCCAGTACTTC. The complete variable domain, with remaining parts taken from reference TRBV5-1 and TRBJ2-5, reads KAGVTQTPRYLIKTRGQQVTLSCSPISGHRSVSWYQQTPGQGLQFLFEYFSETQRNKGNFPGRFSGRQFSNSRSEMNVSTLELGDSALYLCASSRGQGTFQTQYFGPGTRLLVL.

This clonotype was counted at least ten times. The V call is TRBV18, the J call TRBJ2-5; D ambiguous. Germline assignment: CDR1 KGHSH and CDR2 LQKENI. V was pared by 5 bases and J by 3 bases, with 10 bases between. The CDR3 loop spans 13 amino acids. Here the CDR3 reads CASSSRDKETQYF. CDR3 nucleotides: TGTGCCAGCTCAAGTCGAGATAAAGAGACCCAGTACTTC.

The chain has TRBV20-1 and TRBJ1-5; D possibly corresponds to TRBD1 (6 bases). The CDR3 is 15 residues long. Trimming took 0 bases from V and 5 from J, leaving 14 bases between them. The germline V gene has CDR1 DFQATT and CDR2 SNEGSKA (reference sequence). CDR3 DNA: TGCAGTGCTAGAGATCTGCAGGGGAGGGATCAGCCCCAGCATTTT. Translation gives CSARDLQGRDQPQHF.

This clonotype was seen repeatedly, ten times or more. The chain has TRBV10-3 and TRBJ1-1, with D possibly matching TRBD1 (5 bases). V lost 0 bases, J lost 3 bases, and 11 bases lay in between. The CDR3 contains 15 residues. Germline CDR1 ENHRY, CDR2 SYGVKD. The CDR3 loop is CAISESGREDTEAFF. Here the CDR3 DNA reads TGTGCCATCAGTGAGTCGGGCAGGGAGGACACTGAAGCTTTCTTT.

The rearrangement joins TRBV7-2 to TRBJ1-1, with 9 bases that match TRBD1. CDR3 length: 15 residues. Germline-derived CDR1 and CDR2 are SGHTA and FQGNSA. J lost 3 bases, V lost 3 bases, and 5 bases had no gene match. The CDR3 DNA reads TGTGCCAGCAGCTTGAGGGGACAGGGACACACTGAAGCTTTCTTT. Translated, it gives CASSLRGQGHTEAFF.

This clonotype has at least ten counts. As DNA, the CDR3 is TGTGCCAGCAGTTTTATAGCGGGGACGTCCTACGAGCAGTACTTC. Its translation: CASSFIAGTSYEQYF. The chain links TRBV12-3 or TRBV12-4 to TRBJ2-7, with 8 bases identical to TRBD2. The V and J ends lost 3 bases and 1 base, in that order; junction bases with no gene match: 5. This CDR3 comprises 15 residues.

The chain uses TRBV20-1 and TRBJ1-5; D call uncertain. The CDR3 is 15 amino acids. The V and J ends lost 6 bases and 2 bases respectively, with 17 bases between them. In germline, CDR1 is DFQATT, CDR2 SNEGSKA (reference sequence). The CDR3 loop is CSARRFPEGNQPQHF. The CDR3 nucleotides are TGCAGTGCAAGACGTTTTCCCGAGGGCAATCAGCCCCAGCATTTT.

This clonotype was picked up many times. This rearrangement joins TRBV24-1 to TRBJ1-5, with 7 bases fitting TRBD1. Germline V CDR1 and CDR2: KGHDR, SFDVKD. This CDR3 has 16 amino acids. V trimming: 2 bases; J trimming: 9 bases; junction bases outside the gene matches: 12. DNA of the CDR3: TGTGCCACCAGTGATTCCGGGACAGCTAGCTTCTGGCCCCAGCATTTT. It yields the protein CATSDSGTASFWPQHF.